The 26 T cell receptor beta chains below were found in one sample sequenced in a study of cytomegalovirus exposure and HLA in healthy donors. 13 Jbeta primers and 60 Vbeta primers were used for the PCR. TCRdb's table, derived via immunoSEQ multiplex PCR, lists solely in-frame clones and lacks some. Here the sample spans about 150,000 clones, around 73% being singletons. Sequenced input: PBMCs. The receptors were sampled from a male donor in good health and CMV-seronegative.

The chain is built from TRBV2 and TRBJ2-7; no clear D. Looked up from germline, CDR1 is SNHLY and CDR2 is FYNNEI. The CDR3 sequence is 13 residues long. V lost 2 bases and J lost 4, with 9 bases in between. CDR3 coding DNA: TGTGCCAGCAGTGAACCAGAACAATACGAGCAGTACTTC. The encoded protein is CASSEPEQYEQYF.

Only a few counts were recorded for this clone. CDR3 sequence: CASSSRVTNEKLFF. The CDR3 DNA reads TGTGCCAGCAGTTCCAGGGTGACTAATGAAAAACTGTTTTTT. The rearrangement joins TRBV27 to TRBJ1-4; TRBD1 is a possible D gene (5 bases). With 4 bases removed from V and 2 bases from J, the gap between germline ends came to 8 bases. Germline V lookup: CDR1 MNHEY, CDR2 SMNVEV (reference sequence). This CDR3 comprises 14 residues. The full variable domain, completed using reference TRBV27 and TRBJ1-4, is EAQVTQNPRYLITVTGKKLTVTCSQNMNHEYMSWYRQDPGLGLRQIYYSMNVEVTDKGDVPEGYKVSRKEKRNFPLILESPSPNQTSLYFCASSSRVTNEKLFFGSGTQLSVL.

The count of this clone is one. The rearrangement joins TRBV11-1 to TRBJ2-3; possible D gene TRBD1, 6 bases. V gave up 8 bases and J gave up 2 bases, with 14 bases separating them. The CDR3 runs to 14 residues. Germline V gene sequence: CDR1 SGHAT, CDR2 FQDESV (reference sequence). This chain's CDR3 is CASLQGAPTDTQYF. The DNA for the CDR3 is TGTGCCAGCTTACAGGGCGCCCCCACAGATACGCAGTATTTT.

The V gene is TRBV6-5, the J gene TRBJ2-5, with TRBD1 matching 9 bases. The germline V gene has CDR1 MNHEY and CDR2 SVGAGI. There are 15 residues in the CDR3. V gave up 0 bases and J gave up 4 bases; unmatched junction bases: 3. The CDR3 region is CASSYSNRGRETQYF. CDR3 sequence (DNA): TGTGCCAGCAGTTACTCTAACAGGGGGCGAGAGACCCAGTACTTC.

Turning to this clone: The junction and the germline gene differ at one end; a read error may be behind it. V gene TRBV28 combines with J gene TRBJ1-1; D is unresolved. Germline CDR1 reads MDHEN; CDR2 reads SYDVKM. The CDR3 covers 12 residues. Here the CDR3 DNA reads TGTGCCGGCAGTCCTCTGAACACTGAAGCTTTCTTT. This encodes CAGSPLNTEAFF. Complete variable domain (other parts from reference TRBV28 and TRBJ1-1): DVKVTQSSRYLVKRTGEKVFLECVQDMDHENMFWYRQDPGLGLRLIYFSYDVKMKEKGDIPEGYSVSREKKERFSLILESASTNQTSMYLCAGSPLNTEAFFGQGTRLTVV.

As regards this clone: Other DNA sequences in the same sample also yield this CDR3. This rearrangement joins TRBV19 to TRBJ1-5; D might be TRBD1 (6 bases). The germline CDR1 and CDR2 sequences are LNHDA and SQIVND (reference sequence). CDR3 size: 14 residues. With 3 bases removed from V and 1 base from J, the gap between germline ends came to 7 bases. The CDR3 region has the DNA TGTGCCAGTAGTATCAGGGGAAGCAATCAGCCCCAGCATTTT. This sequence encodes CASSIRGSNQPQHF.

J is TRBJ2-1 and V is TRBV28; D perhaps matches TRBD2 (11 bases). CDR1 is MDHEN and CDR2 is SYDVKM in the germline V gene. Trimming cost V 6 bases and J 0 bases, with 39 bases left between them. The CDR3 sequence is 24 residues long. The CDR3 nucleotides are TGTGCCAGCAGATCCTCGGGACAGGGGAGACTAGCGGGAAGCTACGGGGGCTCCTACAATGAGCAGTTCTTC. Translating it yields CASRSSGQGRLAGSYGGSYNEQFF.

The chain's CDR3 is CSVAGLAGVYNEQFF. In DNA form, the CDR3 reads TGCAGCGTCGCTGGACTAGCGGGGGTCTACAATGAGCAGTTCTTC. The chain combines TRBV29-1 with TRBJ2-1; 13 bases agree with TRBD2. Germline V gives CDR1 SQVTM, CDR2 ANQGSEA. The length of the CDR3 is 15 residues. V trimming: 6 bases; J trimming: 3 bases; junction bases outside the gene matches: 5.

The V gene is TRBV6-5, the J gene TRBJ2-7; the D gene is possibly TRBD1 (6 bases). V shed 0 bases and J shed 3 bases, with 9 bases lying between them. The CDR3 covers 14 residues. CDR1 and CDR2 from the germline V gene are MNHEY and SVGAGI. The CDR3 DNA sequence: TGTGCCAGCAGTTACTCGACAGGAATCTACGAGCAGTACTTC. This translates into CASSYSTGIYEQYF.

The rearrangement joins TRBV7-9 to TRBJ1-2, with 8 nucleotides matching TRBD1. Trimming took 5 bases from V and 2 from J; bases not matched to a gene: 4. The CDR3 loop spans 14 amino acids. Germline V gene data show CDR1 as SEHNR and CDR2 as FQNEAQ (reference sequence). Written as DNA, the CDR3 is TGTGCCAGCAGCCCGCGACAGGGGAACTATGGCTACACCTTC. It codes for CASSPRQGNYGYTF.

This clone occurred a few times. This chain links TRBV7-2 with TRBJ2-3; no clear D. V was shortened by 2 bases and J by 3 bases, with 6 bases between the two germline ends. The CDR3 sequence is 13 residues long. Germline V gene lookup returns CDR1 SGHTA and CDR2 FQGNSA. The CDR3 sequence: CASSLLGTDTQYF. CDR3 sequence (DNA): TGTGCCAGCAGCTTACTAGGAACAGATACGCAGTATTTT.

The chain couples TRBV9 to TRBJ1-2; possibly TRBD1 for D (5 bases). This CDR3 is 11 amino acids long. CDR1 SGDLS and CDR2 YYNGEE come from the germline V gene. Trimming stripped 7 bases from V and 4 bases from J, with 8 bases between. Here the CDR3 reads CASGGGYGYTF. The CDR3 DNA sequence: TGTGCCAGCGGGGGGGGCTATGGCTACACCTTC.

This CDR3 reads CAWSVLAGETQYF. In DNA, the CDR3 is TGTGCCTGGAGTGTACTAGCAGGAGAGACCCAGTACTTC. This chain connects TRBV30 to TRBJ2-5; possibly TRBD2 for D (6 bases). The germline gives CDR1 GTSNPN, CDR2 SVGIG (reference sequence). CDR3 length: 13 amino acids. V gave up 0 bases and J gave up 4 bases, with 9 bases separating them. The entire variable domain, with the rest obtained from reference TRBV30 and TRBJ2-5, is as follows: SQTIHQWPATLVQPVGSPLSLECTVEGTSNPNLYWYRQAAGRGLQLLFYSVGIGQISSEVPQNLSASRPQDRQFILSSKKLLLSDSGFYLCAWSVLAGETQYFGPGTRLLVL.

A word on this clone: Sequence at one end of the junction differs from germline and may be a read error. The rearrangement joins TRBV10-3 to TRBJ2-3, with 8 bases that match TRBD2. The CDR3 is 15 amino acids. Germline CDR1 reads ENHRY; CDR2 reads SYGVKD. CDR3 DNA sequence: TGTGCCAGCAGTGTGACTAGCGCCGGCACAGATACGCAGTATTTT. Translated, it gives CASSVTSAGTDTQYF.

The chain recombines TRBV5-1 with TRBJ2-5; maybe TRBD1 (5 bases). Germline assignment: CDR1 SGHRS and CDR2 YFSETQ. The CDR3 is 16 amino acids. V was shortened by 0 bases and J by 2 bases, with 14 bases between the two germline ends. The CDR3, as DNA: TGCGCCAGCAGCTTGGCCCGACAGTCCCAACAAGAGACCCAGTACTTC. It yields the protein CASSLARQSQQETQYF.

This clone was counted between two and nine times. Other nucleotide sequences from this sample produce the same CDR3. The chain combines TRBV11-2 with TRBJ1-2, with a weak D call TRBD1 (6 bases). The V gene lost 1 base and the J gene lost 4 bases, with 13 bases spanning the gap. There are 15 residues in the CDR3. Germline V gives CDR1 SGHAT, CDR2 FQNNGV. The CDR3 nucleotides are TGTGCCAGCAGCTTAGTACAGGGCGGGGGCTATGGCTACACCTTC. This codes for CASSLVQGGGYGYTF.

The J gene is TRBJ1-1, the V gene TRBV28, with TRBD1 matching over 7 bases. The trim removed 3 bases at V and 0 bases at J, leaving 7 bases unmatched. This CDR3 comprises 16 residues. Per the germline V gene, CDR1 is MDHEN and CDR2 is SYDVKM. For the CDR3, the DNA is TGTGCCAGCAGTTTTGACAGGGCAGGAATGAACACTGAAGCTTTCTTT. It codes for CASSFDRAGMNTEAFF.

CDR3 sequence reads: CASKEGSYGYTF. CDR3 sequence (DNA): TGTGCCAGCAAGGAGGGCAGCTATGGCTACACCTTC. J is TRBJ1-2 and V is TRBV2; D gene uncertain. The CDR3 has 12 residues. V gave up 7 bases and J gave up 4 bases, with 10 bases separating them. Germline V CDR1 and CDR2: SNHLY, FYNNEI. The entire variable domain, with the rest obtained from reference TRBV2 and TRBJ1-2, is as follows: EPEVTQTPSHQVTQMGQEVILRCVPISNHLYFYWYRQILGQKVEFLVSFYNNEISEKSEIFDDQFSVERPDGSNFTLKIRSTKLEDSAMYFCASKEGSYGYTFGSGTRLTVV.

This CDR3 reads CASASGDHYGYTF. Here the CDR3 DNA reads TGTGCCAGTGCGTCGGGGGATCACTATGGCTACACCTTC. The rearrangement joins TRBV19 to TRBJ1-2, with D perhaps TRBD1 (5 bases). CDR1 is LNHDA, CDR2 SQIVND, per germline (reference sequence). Trimming removed 8 bases at V and 3 bases at J, with 13 bases between. The CDR3 loop spans 13 amino acids.

V is TRBV9 and J is TRBJ1-2, with D hard to call. Per the germline V gene, CDR1 is SGDLS and CDR2 is YYNGEE. The CDR3 has 13 residues. V lost 4 bases, J lost 2 bases, and 9 bases lay in between. Written as DNA, the CDR3 is TGTGCCAGCAGCCTCGACGGGAACTATGGCTACACCTTC. Its translation: CASSLDGNYGYTF.

This chain links TRBV4-2 with TRBJ2-3; 9 positions match TRBD2. Germline trimming cut 6 bases from V and 1 base from J; bases unmatched to any gene: 11. This CDR3 comprises 17 residues. Germline values: CDR1 LGHNA, CDR2 YNFKEQ. CDR3 region: CASSAIAGVSRTDTQYF. The DNA for the CDR3 is TGTGCCAGCAGTGCCATAGCGGGGGTCTCACGCACAGATACGCAGTATTTT.

This sequence joins TRBV7-9 and TRBJ2-5; D perhaps matches TRBD2 (5 bases). V gave up 7 bases and J gave up 6 bases, with 18 bases separating them. Per germline, CDR1 SEHNR and CDR2 FQNEAQ (reference sequence). The CDR3 covers 14 residues. The CDR3 region has the DNA TGTGCCAGCACCGATTCGGGGAGCGTACAGACCCAGTACTTC. Protein: CASTDSGSVQTQYF. The full variable domain, rest sourced from reference TRBV7-9 and TRBJ2-5, is DTGVSQNPRHKITKRGQNVTFRCDPISEHNRLYWYRQTLGQGPEFLTYFQNEAQLEKSRLLSDRFSAERPKGSFSTLEIQRTEQGDSAMYLCASTDSGSVQTQYFGPGTRLLVL.

This clone was seen only once. This chain uses TRBV9 with TRBJ2-3, with 8 bases lining up with TRBD2. CDR3 length equals 15 residues. Per the germline V gene, CDR1 is SGDLS and CDR2 is YYNGEE. V was clipped by 1 base and J by 5 bases; unmatched bases: 6. This CDR3 reads CASSVLVLAGDTQYF. CDR3 DNA: TGTGCCAGCAGCGTATTAGTCCTAGCGGGAGATACGCAGTATTTT.

The gene calls are TRBV9 and TRBJ2-1; 8 bases fit TRBD1. The germline CDR1 and CDR2 sequences are SGDLS and YYNGEE. There are 14 residues in the CDR3. V was clipped by 3 bases and J by 6 bases; unmatched bases: 5. The CDR3 DNA sequence: TGTGCCAGCAGCGCGACAGGGGTCGGCAATGAGCAGTTCTTC. This gives the protein CASSATGVGNEQFF.

V gene TRBV7-2 combines with J gene TRBJ2-7; 8 positions match TRBD2. Trimming at V came to 4 bases and at J to 5 bases, leaving 7 bases not matched to a gene. This CDR3 region has 14 residues. CDR1 and CDR2 (germline): SGHTA, FQGNSA. In nucleotides, the CDR3 is TGTGCCAGCAGCTCCGGGACTAGAGTCGACGAGCAGTACTTC. It encodes CASSSGTRVDEQYF.

This clone was observed a handful of times. The junction shows a germline mismatch at one end, possibly a read error. The J gene is TRBJ1-6, the V gene TRBV7-7; 10 bases match TRBD1. The CDR3 length is 13 residues. Germline-derived CDR1 and CDR2 are SSHAT and FNYEAQ (reference sequence). Here the CDR3 reads CASSPGQGGALHF. In DNA, the CDR3 is TGTGCTAGCAGCCCTGGACAGGGGGGAGCCCTCCACTTT.